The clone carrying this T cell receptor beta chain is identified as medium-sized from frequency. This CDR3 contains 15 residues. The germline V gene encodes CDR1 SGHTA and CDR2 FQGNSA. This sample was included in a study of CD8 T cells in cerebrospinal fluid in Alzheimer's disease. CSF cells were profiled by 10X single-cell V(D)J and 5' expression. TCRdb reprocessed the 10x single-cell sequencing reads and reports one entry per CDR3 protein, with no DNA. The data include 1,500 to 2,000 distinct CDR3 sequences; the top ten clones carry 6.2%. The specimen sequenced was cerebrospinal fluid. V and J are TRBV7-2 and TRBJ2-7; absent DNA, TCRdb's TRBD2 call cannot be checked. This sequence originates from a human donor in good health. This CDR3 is CASSLESLAYYEQYF.